The clone carrying this T cell receptor (beta chain) was seen more than once but under ten times. The antigen remains undetermined. Looked up from germline, CDR1 is DFQATT and CDR2 is SNEGSKA (reference sequence). With V trimmed by 4 bases and J by 4 bases, 4 bases remained unmatched. This CDR3 contains 13 residues. It was with unique molecular identifiers that the TCRbeta library was prepared. TCRdb fed the PCR reads into MiXCR, producing one record per CDR3 protein. The sample has around 700,000 distinct CDR3 sequences, under 15% seen once. The data were obtained in a study of T-cell reconstitution after alpha-beta-depleted transplantation in children. General observations from the study: Expanded graft clones numbering several hundred reportedly gave rise to alpha-beta T cells about two months after transplant.

V gene TRBV20-1 combines with J gene TRBJ1-1; 9 bases map to TRBD1. The specimen comprised PBMCs, sampled before TCRalphabeta/CD19-depleted stem cell transplant. This clonotype was obtained from a girl aged 2 to 10 with congenital amegakaryocytic thrombocytopenia, due to receive a stem cell transplant. In nucleotides, the CDR3 is TGCAGTGCTACGAACAGGGGGCCCACTGAAGCTTTCTTT. It yields the protein CSATNRGPTEAFF.